These 23 T cell receptor beta chains were sequenced from one sample in a study of T cells after yellow fever vaccination. TCRdb processed the 5' RACE reads anew with MiXCR; each CDR3 protein has one entry. This sample has over 200,000 distinct CDR3 sequences, with 6.5% to 7.5% found just once. The specimen comprised CD4+ T cells sorted from PBMCs, sampled on the day of the yellow fever booster vaccination. These receptors came from a man aged 30 to 45 who received the YFV17D yellow fever vaccine.

In this sample, this clonotype turned up many times. V is TRBV2 and J is TRBJ2-7, with D possibly being TRBD1 (6 bases). This CDR3 region has 14 residues. Germline CDR1 and CDR2: SNHLY and FYNNEI. The V and J ends lost 10 bases and 5 bases respectively, with 21 bases between them. CDR3 sequence reads: CANILRGIRDEQYF. The CDR3 nucleotides are TGTGCCAACATTCTTAGGGGGATTCGCGACGAGCAGTACTTC.

This clonotype occurred many times. This chain joins TRBV24-1 and TRBJ2-5, with D uncertain. Trimming took off 6 bases at V and 3 bases at J, with 13 bases between the two ends. Germline V lookup: CDR1 KGHDR, CDR2 SFDVKD. CDR3 length: 14 residues. The CDR3 spells CATSYGKHKETQYF. In DNA form, the CDR3 reads TGTGCCACCAGTTACGGAAAACACAAAGAGACCCAGTACTTC.

The gene calls are TRBV12-3 or TRBV12-4 and TRBJ2-2; D is possibly TRBD1 (6 bases). Trimming pared 6 bases from V and 6 bases from J, leaving 11 bases between. The CDR3 totals 13 residues. The CDR3 bases are TGTGCCAGCAGAGACAGGTTATCCGGGGAGCTGTTTTTT. This translates into CASRDRLSGELFF.

This clonotype was observed a handful of times. The gene calls are TRBV20-1 and TRBJ2-2, with a tentative D call TRBD2 (5 bases). The CDR3 is 13 residues long. Germline CDR1 is DFQATT and CDR2 is SNEGSKA (reference sequence). The ends were cut back, 6 bases at V and 3 bases at J, with 11 bases in the middle. CDR3 residues: CSALALDTGELFF. CDR3 nucleotides: TGCAGTGCCCTAGCCTTGGACACCGGGGAGCTGTTTTTT.

V and J are TRBV29-1 and TRBJ2-3; the D gene is possibly TRBD2 (5 bases). V gave up 4 bases and J gave up 4 bases, with 12 bases separating them. Germline V lookup: CDR1 SQVTM, CDR2 ANQGSEA. The CDR3 contains 13 residues. Written as DNA, the CDR3 is TGCAGCGTTGGTAGGGCTAGCTCAGATACGCAGTATTTT. It specifies CSVGRASSDTQYF.

This clonotype has just a few counts. The chain couples TRBV7-2 to TRBJ2-7, with TRBD2 as a possible D gene (6 bases). Trimming removed 5 bases at V and 2 bases at J, with 16 bases between. This CDR3 spans 15 amino acids. From germline, CDR1 is SGHTA and CDR2 FQGNSA. The CDR3 sequence: CASSPRGSGPYEQYF. In DNA form, the CDR3 reads TGTGCCAGCAGCCCCCGGGGTAGCGGACCCTACGAGCAGTACTTC.

J is TRBJ2-3 and V is TRBV5-6; D is tentatively TRBD1 or TRBD2 (6 bases each). The CDR3 totals 14 residues. Trimming pared 9 bases from V and 6 bases from J, leaving 20 bases between. The germline V gene has CDR1 SGHDT and CDR2 YYEEEE. CDR3 coding DNA: TGTGCCATGGGCCGCGGGCGGAGGGGGGATACGCAGTATTTT. As protein: CAMGRGRRGDTQYF.

This clonotype was recorded at least ten times. The J gene is TRBJ2-5, the V gene TRBV27; D remains unclear. Germline values: CDR1 MNHEY, CDR2 SMNVEV (reference sequence). The CDR3 runs 11 residues. Between the trimmed V and J ends, which lost 5 bases and 5 bases, there was a span of 6 bases. DNA for the CDR3: TGTGCCAGCAGTACCAGGGAGACCCAGTACTTC. Translated, it gives CASSTRETQYF.

This clonotype has only a few counts. V gene TRBV5-6 combines with J gene TRBJ2-7; no definite D call. Germline CDR1 SGHDT, CDR2 YYEEEE. The CDR3 is made up of 13 amino acids. V gave up 6 bases and J gave up 0 bases, with 10 bases separating them. The CDR3 DNA follows: TGTGCCAGCATCGCCGAAAGCTCCTACGAGCAGTACTTC. This codes for CASIAESSYEQYF.

Many counts were recorded for this clonotype. The V call is TRBV5-1, the J call TRBJ2-1, with TRBD2 as a possible D gene (6 bases). V lost 4 bases and J lost 0, with 17 bases in between. CDR3 length equals 17 residues. Germline V gene lookup returns CDR1 SGHRS and CDR2 YFSETQ. CDR3 sequence: CASSGFGGPSSYNEQFF. Written as DNA, the CDR3 is TGCGCCAGCAGCGGTTTCGGGGGACCAAGCTCCTACAATGAGCAGTTCTTC.

This clonotype was picked up many times. The rearrangement joins TRBV7-9 to TRBJ2-4; TRBD2 matches at 7 bases. Germline V gene lookup returns CDR1 SEHNR and CDR2 FQNEAQ (reference sequence). V trimming: 1 base; J trimming: 6 bases; junction bases outside the gene matches: 12. The CDR3 has 17 amino acids. CDR3 sequence reads: CASSLDRTRELGNIQYF. CDR3 nucleotides: TGTGCCAGCAGCTTAGACAGAACGCGGGAGTTGGGAAACATTCAGTACTTC.

This clonotype was counted only a few times. This chain uses TRBV7-2 with TRBJ2-7, with D maybe TRBD1 (6 bases). CDR3 size: 14 residues. Germline CDR1 is SGHTA and CDR2 is FQGNSA. V was clipped by 4 bases and J by 2 bases, with 12 bases between them. The CDR3 is CASSSQTGPYEQYF. The CDR3 coding sequence is TGTGCCAGCAGCTCCCAGACAGGCCCCTACGAGCAGTACTTC.

The table lists this clonotype with a few counts. The chain recombines TRBV25-1 with TRBJ1-4, with TRBD1 as a possible D gene (5 bases). V was shortened by 2 bases and J by 1 base, with 17 bases between the two germline ends. In germline, CDR1 is MGHDK, CDR2 SYGVNS. The CDR3 contains 18 residues. CDR3 DNA: TGTGCCAGCAGTGAAGTTGGGGGTGCGGGGCGAACTAATGAAAAACTGTTTTTT. This translates into CASSEVGGAGRTNEKLFF.

The rearrangement joins TRBV7-9 to TRBJ1-4, with 8 nucleotides matching TRBD1. V trimming: 5 bases; J trimming: 7 bases; junction bases outside the gene matches: 3. Germline-derived CDR1 and CDR2 are SEHNR and FQNEAQ (reference sequence). This CDR3 contains 13 residues. In DNA, the CDR3 is TGTGCCAGCAGCCCCGGGACAGGTGAAAAACTGTTTTTT. Its translation: CASSPGTGEKLFF. Looking up the rest from reference TRBV7-9 and TRBJ1-4 gives the full variable domain: DTGVSQNPRHKITKRGQNVTFRCDPISEHNRLYWYRQTLGQGPEFLTYFQNEAQLEKSRLLSDRFSAERPKGSFSTLEIQRTEQGDSAMYLCASSPGTGEKLFFGSGTQLSVL.

In this sample, this clonotype turned up many times. This chain connects TRBV29-1 to TRBJ2-4; maybe TRBD2 (5 bases). Per the germline V gene, CDR1 is SQVTM and CDR2 is ANQGSEA. CDR3 size: 13 residues. V was shortened by 7 bases and J by 2 bases, with 12 bases between the two germline ends. CDR3 in DNA: TGCAGCGCCAGACACGGGACCAAAAACATTCAGTACTTC. This sequence encodes CSARHGTKNIQYF. Drawing the rest from reference TRBV29-1 and TRBJ2-4, the complete variable domain is SAVISQKPSRDICQRGTSLTIQCQVDSQVTMMFWYRQQPGQSLTLIATANQGSEATYESGFVIDKFPISRPNLTFSTLTVSNMSPEDSSIYLCSARHGTKNIQYFGAGTRLSVL.

This clonotype was observed a few times. V is TRBV20-1 and J is TRBJ1-5; D call uncertain. This CDR3 spans 14 amino acids. V dropped 4 bases and J dropped 1 base, with 11 bases sitting between them. Germline-derived CDR1 and CDR2 are DFQATT and SNEGSKA (reference sequence). As DNA, the CDR3 is TGCAGTGCTATAGTTGGAGGGAGCAATCAGCCCCAGCATTTT. This translates into CSAIVGGSNQPQHF.

This clonotype showed up many times. V is TRBV25-1 and J is TRBJ2-7; possibly TRBD1 for D (5 bases). Per the germline V gene, CDR1 is MGHDK and CDR2 is SYGVNS. V lost 8 bases and J lost 2, with 10 bases in between. This CDR3 is built from 12 residues. The CDR3 nucleotides read TGTGCCAGCGCGACAGTTACCTACGAGCAGTACTTC. This translates into CASATVTYEQYF.

Only a few counts were recorded for this clonotype. The chain combines TRBV9 with TRBJ2-7, with 10 bases fitting TRBD2. With V trimmed by 0 bases and J by 6 bases, 6 bases remained unmatched. In germline, CDR1 is SGDLS, CDR2 YYNGEE. This CDR3 comprises 15 residues. The CDR3 region has the DNA TGTGCCAGCAGCGTAGCTAGCGGGAGTGCTACCGAGCAGTACTTC. It translates to CASSVASGSATEQYF.

The gene calls are TRBV2 and TRBJ2-2; 15 nucleotides align to TRBD2. The germline V gene encodes CDR1 SNHLY and CDR2 FYNNEI. J gave up 4 bases and V 3 bases, and 6 bases lay outside the gene matches. The CDR3 is 18 residues long. CDR3 region: CASSDGLAGGPGTGELFF. CDR3 coding DNA: TGTGCCAGCAGTGACGGACTAGCGGGAGGGCCAGGCACCGGGGAGCTGTTTTTT.

In its sample, this clonotype was seen a few times. The chain carries TRBV5-4 and TRBJ2-2; 7 bases align to TRBD2. CDR1 and CDR2 from the germline V gene are SGHNT and YYREEE (reference sequence). V shed 2 bases and J 2 bases; nucleotides not matched to a gene: 3. CDR3 length equals 15 residues. Here the CDR3 DNA reads TGTGCCAGCAGCTTAGCGGGGATAAACACCGGGGAGCTGTTTTTT. Its translation: CASSLAGINTGELFF.

This clonotype was found a few times. This CDR3 is CSARDQRSASPRGEQFF. For the CDR3, the DNA is TGCAGTGCTAGAGATCAACGATCAGCCTCTCCTAGAGGGGAGCAGTTCTTC. The chain carries TRBV20-1 and TRBJ2-1; D perhaps matches TRBD2 (5 bases). This CDR3 comprises 17 residues. Germline loops: CDR1 DFQATT, CDR2 SNEGSKA (reference sequence). Trimming shortened V by 0 bases and J by 10 bases, and 25 bases separated the two germline ends.

This clonotype was seen ten or more times. The chain combines TRBV5-1 with TRBJ2-7; TRBD1 matches 12 bases. The CDR3 totals 17 residues. V was pared by 4 bases and J by 3 bases, with 11 bases of the junction left unmatched. Germline V gives CDR1 SGHRS, CDR2 YFSETQ. CDR3 loop: CASSMQPGQGAYYEQYF. As DNA, the CDR3 is TGCGCCAGCAGCATGCAACCGGGACAGGGGGCGTACTACGAGCAGTACTTC.

This clonotype was observed at least ten times. Here the CDR3 DNA reads TGTGCCAGCAGAAGGACTAGCGGGGGGAACAATGAGCAGTTCTTC. Amino acids: CASRRTSGGNNEQFF. The rearrangement links TRBV7-3 to TRBJ2-1, with TRBD2 matching over 14 bases. The junction had 3 bases not matched to a gene; V was cut back by 6 bases and J by 5 bases. This CDR3 is 15 amino acids long. The germline V gene encodes CDR1 SGHTA and CDR2 FQGTGA.